A selection of T cell receptor beta chains follows, all from one sample in a study of cytomegalovirus exposure and HLA in healthy donors. The data were produced by immunoSEQ multiplex PCR, yet TCRdb's version contains in-frame clones alone and is incomplete. The data contain fewer than 200,000 clones, approximately 80% of them singletons. The sequencing input was PBMCs. The receptors derive from a woman in her twenties or thirties in good health and CMV-seronegative. The CDR3 runs from the conserved cysteine through the conserved F or W. The D gene is left open where the match is weak. The listing skips clone size in some rows; elsewhere it reads once, few, many or a size class.

D gene: -
V gene: TRBV6-1
J gene: TRBJ2-7
clone size: -
CDR3 DNA: TGTGCCAGCAGCGATTTCAGGGGCGACTACGAGCAGTACTTC
CDR3 protein: CASSDFRGDYEQYF

D gene: TRBD1
V gene: TRBV5-1
J gene: TRBJ1-3
clone size: -
CDR3 DNA: TGCGCCAGCAGCTCCCGGACAGGGAGCTCTGGAAACACCATATATTTT
CDR3 protein: CASSSRTGSSGNTIYF

D gene: -
V gene: TRBV7-2
J gene: TRBJ2-1
clone size: -
CDR3 DNA: TGTGCCAGCAGCCGCAGCGTTAATGAGCAGTTCTTC
CDR3 protein: CASSRSVNEQFF

D gene: -
V gene: TRBV19
J gene: TRBJ1-4
clone size: -
CDR3 DNA: TGTGCCAGTAGTATCCAGGGGAGAGATAATGAAAAACTGTTTTTT
CDR3 protein: CASSIQGRDNEKLFF

D gene: -
V gene: TRBV21-1
J gene: TRBJ2-3
clone size: -
CDR3 DNA: TGTGCCAGCAGCCCCAGGGGGAGTTTCCGATTCGCAGATACGCAGTATTTT
CDR3 protein: CASSPRGSFRFADTQYF

D gene: TRBD1
V gene: TRBV25-1
J gene: TRBJ1-2
clone size: few
CDR3 DNA: TGTGCCAGCAGGGGGACAGGGTATGGCTACACCTTC
CDR3 protein: CASRGTGYGYTF

D gene: TRBD1
V gene: TRBV4-1
J gene: TRBJ1-2
clone size: -
CDR3 DNA: TGCGCCAGCAGCCAAGTTGGACAGGGGAACTATGGCTACACCTTC
CDR3 protein: CASSQVGQGNYGYTF

D gene: -
V gene: TRBV7-8
J gene: TRBJ2-7
clone size: -
CDR3 DNA: TGTGCCAGCAGCCCATTGCCCGGCGGTTCCTACGAGCAGTACTTC
CDR3 protein: CASSPLPGGSYEQYF

D gene: TRBD1
V gene: TRBV6-6
J gene: TRBJ1-1
clone size: few
CDR3 DNA: TGTGCCAGCAGTTTAACAGGGGGTCTTAACGAAGCTTTCTTT
CDR3 protein: CASSLTGGLNEAFF

D gene: TRBD2
V gene: TRBV15
J gene: TRBJ2-1
clone size: -
CDR3 DNA: TGTGCCACCAGCAGAGGAAATAGCGGGAGCCCCCAGGATGAGCAGTTCTTC
CDR3 protein: CATSRGNSGSPQDEQFF

D gene: -
V gene: TRBV6-1
J gene: TRBJ1-5
clone size: -
CDR3 DNA: TGTGCCAGCAGTGAAATCCCTAGCCCAAATCAGCCCCAGCATTTT
CDR3 protein: CASSEIPSPNQPQHF

D gene: -
V gene: TRBV18
J gene: TRBJ1-5
clone size: -
CDR3 DNA: TGTGCCAGCTCACCTTCCCCGGGTAATCAGCCCCAGCATTTT
CDR3 protein: CASSPSPGNQPQHF